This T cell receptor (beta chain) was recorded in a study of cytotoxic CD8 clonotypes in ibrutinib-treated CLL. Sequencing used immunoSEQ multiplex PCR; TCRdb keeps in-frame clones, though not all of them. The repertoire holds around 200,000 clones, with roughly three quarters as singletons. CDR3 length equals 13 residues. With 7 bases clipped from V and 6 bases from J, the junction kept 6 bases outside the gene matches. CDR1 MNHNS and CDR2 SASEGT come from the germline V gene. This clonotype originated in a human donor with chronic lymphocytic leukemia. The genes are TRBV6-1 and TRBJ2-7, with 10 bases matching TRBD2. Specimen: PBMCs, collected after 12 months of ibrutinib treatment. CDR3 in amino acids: CASTRSGGAEQYF. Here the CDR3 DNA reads TGTGCCAGCACACGGAGCGGGGGGGCCGAGCAGTACTTC.